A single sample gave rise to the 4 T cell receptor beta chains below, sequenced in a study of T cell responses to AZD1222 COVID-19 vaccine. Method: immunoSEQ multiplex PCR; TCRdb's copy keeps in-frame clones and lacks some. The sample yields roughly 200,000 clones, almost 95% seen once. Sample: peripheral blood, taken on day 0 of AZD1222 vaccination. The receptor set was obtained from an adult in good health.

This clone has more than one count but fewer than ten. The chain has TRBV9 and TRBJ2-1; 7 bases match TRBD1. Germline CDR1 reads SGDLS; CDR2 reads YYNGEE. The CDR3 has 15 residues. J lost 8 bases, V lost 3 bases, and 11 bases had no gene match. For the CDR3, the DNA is TGTGCCAGCAGCGAACAGGGACAGCTTGTTGATGAGCAGTTCTTC. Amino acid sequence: CASSEQGQLVDEQFF.

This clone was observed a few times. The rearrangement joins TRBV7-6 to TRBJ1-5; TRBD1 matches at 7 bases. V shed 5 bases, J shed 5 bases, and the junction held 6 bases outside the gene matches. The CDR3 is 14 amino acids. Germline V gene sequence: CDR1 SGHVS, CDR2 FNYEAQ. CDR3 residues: CASSHSGTDQPQHF. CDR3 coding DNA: TGTGCCAGCAGCCACTCCGGGACAGATCAGCCCCAGCATTTT.

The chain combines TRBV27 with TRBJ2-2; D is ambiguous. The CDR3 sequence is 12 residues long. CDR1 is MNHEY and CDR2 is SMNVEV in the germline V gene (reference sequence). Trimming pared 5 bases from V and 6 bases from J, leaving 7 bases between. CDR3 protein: CASSPIPGELFF. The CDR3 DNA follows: TGTGCCAGCAGTCCCATCCCCGGGGAGCTGTTTTTT.

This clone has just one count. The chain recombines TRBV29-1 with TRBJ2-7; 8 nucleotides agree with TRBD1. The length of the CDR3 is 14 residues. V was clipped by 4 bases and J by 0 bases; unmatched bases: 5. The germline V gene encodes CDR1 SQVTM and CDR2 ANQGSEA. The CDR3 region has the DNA TGCAGCGTTGGCCGGGACAGGAACTCCTACGAGCAGTACTTC. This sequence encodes CSVGRDRNSYEQYF.